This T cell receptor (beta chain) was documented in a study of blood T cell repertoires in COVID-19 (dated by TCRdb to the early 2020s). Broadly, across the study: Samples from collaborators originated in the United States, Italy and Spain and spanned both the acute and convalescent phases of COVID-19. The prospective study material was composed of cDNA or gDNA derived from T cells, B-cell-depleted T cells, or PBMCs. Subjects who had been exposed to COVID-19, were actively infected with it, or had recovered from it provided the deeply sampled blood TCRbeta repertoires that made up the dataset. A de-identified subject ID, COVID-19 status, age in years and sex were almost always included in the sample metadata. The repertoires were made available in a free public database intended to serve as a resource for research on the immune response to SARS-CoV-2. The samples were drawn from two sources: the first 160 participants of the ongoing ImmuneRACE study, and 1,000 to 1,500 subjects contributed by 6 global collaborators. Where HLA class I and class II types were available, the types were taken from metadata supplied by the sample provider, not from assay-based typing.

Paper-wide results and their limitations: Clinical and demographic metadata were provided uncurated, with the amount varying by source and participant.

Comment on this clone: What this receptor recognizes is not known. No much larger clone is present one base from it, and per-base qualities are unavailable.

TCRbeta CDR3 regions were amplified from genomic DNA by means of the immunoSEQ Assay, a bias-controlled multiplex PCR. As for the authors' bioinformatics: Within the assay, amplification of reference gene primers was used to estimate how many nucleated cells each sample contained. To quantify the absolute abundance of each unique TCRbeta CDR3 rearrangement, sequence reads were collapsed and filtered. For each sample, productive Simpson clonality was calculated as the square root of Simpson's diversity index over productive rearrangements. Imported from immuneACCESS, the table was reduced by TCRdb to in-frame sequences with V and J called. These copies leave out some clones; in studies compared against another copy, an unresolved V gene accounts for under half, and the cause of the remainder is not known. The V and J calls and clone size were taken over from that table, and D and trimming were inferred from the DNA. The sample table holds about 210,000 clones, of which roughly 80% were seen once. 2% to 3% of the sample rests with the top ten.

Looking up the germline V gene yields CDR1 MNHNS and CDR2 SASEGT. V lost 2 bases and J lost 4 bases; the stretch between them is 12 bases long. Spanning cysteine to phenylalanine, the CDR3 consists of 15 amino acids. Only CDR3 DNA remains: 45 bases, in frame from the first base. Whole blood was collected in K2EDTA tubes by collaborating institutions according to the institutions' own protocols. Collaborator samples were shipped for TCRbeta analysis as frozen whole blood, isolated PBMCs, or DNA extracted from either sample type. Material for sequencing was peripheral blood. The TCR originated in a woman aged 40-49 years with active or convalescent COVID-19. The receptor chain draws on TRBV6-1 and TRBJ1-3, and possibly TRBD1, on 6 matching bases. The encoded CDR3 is CASSEFGGIGNTIYF. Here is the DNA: TGTGCCAGCAGTGAATTTGGGGGCATAGGAAACACCATATATTTT.